The source of this T cell receptor (beta chain) is a study of control samples from healthy donors and cancer patients. Sequenced by immunoSEQ multiplex PCR; TCRdb stores in-frame clones only, minus some. Here the sample spans 200,000 or so clones, 85% to 95% being singletons. Trimming removed 4 bases from V and 8 bases from J, with 14 bases in between. Germline lookup yields CDR1 SEHNR and CDR2 FQNEAQ (reference sequence). CDR3 size: 13 residues. The chain combines TRBV7-9 with TRBJ1-2, with D possibly being TRBD1 (5 bases). This sequence originates from a man in his fifties or sixties in good health. The sample comprised blood. This chain's CDR3 is CASSSGFTGGYTF. The CDR3 DNA reads as TGTGCCAGCAGCTCAGGATTTACAGGAGGCTACACCTTC.